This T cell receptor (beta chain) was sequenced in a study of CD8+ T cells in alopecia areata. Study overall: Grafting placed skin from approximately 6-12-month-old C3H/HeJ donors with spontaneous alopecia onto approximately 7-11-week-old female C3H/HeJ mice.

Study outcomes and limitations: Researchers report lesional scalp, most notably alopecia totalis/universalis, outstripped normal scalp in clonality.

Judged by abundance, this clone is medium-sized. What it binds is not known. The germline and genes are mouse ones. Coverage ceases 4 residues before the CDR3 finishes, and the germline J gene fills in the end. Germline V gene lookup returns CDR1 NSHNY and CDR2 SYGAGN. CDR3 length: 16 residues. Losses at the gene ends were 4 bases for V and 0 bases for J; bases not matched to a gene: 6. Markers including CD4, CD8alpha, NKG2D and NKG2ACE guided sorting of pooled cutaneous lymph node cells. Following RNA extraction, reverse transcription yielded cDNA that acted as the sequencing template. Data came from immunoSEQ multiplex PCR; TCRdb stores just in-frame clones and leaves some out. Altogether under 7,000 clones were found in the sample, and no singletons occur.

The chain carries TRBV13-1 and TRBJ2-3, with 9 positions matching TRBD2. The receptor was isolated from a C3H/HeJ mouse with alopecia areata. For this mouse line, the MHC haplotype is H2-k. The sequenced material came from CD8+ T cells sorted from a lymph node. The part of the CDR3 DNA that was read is TGTGCCAGCAGTCCCGACTGGGGGTCTAGTGCAGAA. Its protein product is CASSPDWGSSAE. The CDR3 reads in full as CASSPDWGSSAETLYF.